Below are 20 T cell receptor beta chains sequenced from a single sample in a study of blood T cell repertoires in COVID-19. Sequencing was performed with immunoSEQ multiplex PCR; in TCRdb, only in-frame clones are kept and a portion is missing. The top ten clones hold about 2.4% of a sample with about 150,000 clones, 75% to 90% of them seen once. The material sequenced was peripheral blood. The origin of the receptors is a woman aged 65 to 85 with acute or convalescent COVID-19.

The V call is TRBV5-4, the J call TRBJ2-2, with D unresolved. The CDR3 has 14 amino acids. V was trimmed by 4 bases and J by 3 bases, leaving 10 bases between them. CDR1 and CDR2 from the germline V gene are SGHNT and YYREEE (reference sequence). The CDR3 DNA follows: TGTGCCAGCAGCGAGTTGCCCTACACCGGGGAGCTGTTTTTT. Translated, it gives CASSELPYTGELFF.

This chain joins TRBV18 and TRBJ2-5; 7 nucleotides line up with TRBD2. CDR1 KGHSH and CDR2 LQKENI come from the germline V gene. The CDR3 is made up of 16 amino acids. Trimming cost V 3 bases and J 1 base; bases outside gene matches: 8. CDR3 in DNA: TGTGCCAGCTCACCTCAACCCACGGGGGGCCAAGAGACCCAGTACTTC. It yields the protein CASSPQPTGGQETQYF.

The chain has TRBV12-3 or TRBV12-4 and TRBJ1-2; D is possibly TRBD1 (6 bases). V dropped 5 bases and J dropped 2 bases, with 6 bases sitting between them. The CDR3 is 12 residues long. CDR3 nucleotide sequence: TGTGCCAGCAGTGACAGGAACTATGGCTACACCTTC. Amino acids: CASSDRNYGYTF.

This chain links TRBV7-6 with TRBJ1-6, with 8 bases matching TRBD1. The CDR3 runs 14 residues. J was trimmed by 7 bases and V by 4 bases; bases with no gene match: 3. Germline-derived CDR1 and CDR2 are SGHVS and FNYEAQ. CDR3 coding DNA: TGTGCCAGCAGCTCCTGGACAGGGAATTCACCCCTCCACTTT. It codes for CASSSWTGNSPLHF.

The count of this clone is one. CDR3: CASSIMGGGGGELFF. The CDR3 coding sequence is TGTGCCAGTAGTATAATGGGGGGCGGGGGCGGGGAGCTGTTTTTT. The chain uses TRBV19 and TRBJ2-2, with D perhaps TRBD2 (7 bases). The CDR3 is 15 amino acids. V lost 2 bases to trimming and J lost 7 bases, with 14 bases between them. The germline V gene has CDR1 LNHDA and CDR2 SQIVND (reference sequence). Variable domain in full (rest from reference TRBV19 and TRBJ2-2): DGGITQSPKYLFRKEGQNVTLSCEQNLNHDAMYWYRQDPGQGLRLIYYSQIVNDFQKGDIAEGYSVSREKKESFPLTVTSAQKNPTAFYLCASSIMGGGGGELFFGEGSRLTVL.

The genes are TRBV3-1 (or the pseudogene TRBV3-2) and TRBJ2-3, with D tentatively TRBD2 (7 bases). The CDR3 has 19 amino acids. Germline V lookup: CDR1 LGHDT, CDR2 YNNKEL (reference sequence). Trimming took off 0 bases at V and 2 bases at J, with 21 bases between the two ends. DNA for the CDR3: TGTGCCAGCAGCCAAGATCGATCGGGGGGCCCCTTACACACAGATACGCAGTATTTT. This encodes CASSQDRSGGPLHTDTQYF.

The chain is built from TRBV5-6 and TRBJ1-3, with TRBD1 matching 8 bases. Unmatched junction bases numbered 7, after V lost 3 bases and J lost 2 bases. CDR3 length equals 16 residues. The germline V gene encodes CDR1 SGHDT and CDR2 YYEEEE. The CDR3 nucleotides are TGTGCCAGCAGCTCGGACAGGGTGGGAGCTGGAAACACCATATATTTT. Translating it yields CASSSDRVGAGNTIYF.

The chain employs TRBV7-2 and TRBJ2-7; D unclear. The CDR3 extends over 13 amino acids. V was pared by 5 bases and J by 0 bases, with 8 bases between. Per germline, CDR1 SGHTA and CDR2 FQGNSA. CDR3 region: CASSVGDSYEQYF. CDR3 sequence (DNA): TGTGCCAGCAGCGTAGGAGACTCCTACGAGCAGTACTTC.

The J gene is TRBJ1-5, the V gene TRBV11-2; possibly TRBD1 for D (6 bases). V was pared by 4 bases and J by 2 bases, with 15 bases between. This CDR3 spans 16 amino acids. The germline gives CDR1 SGHAT, CDR2 FQNNGV. For the CDR3, the DNA is TGTGCCAGCAGCTCGGGGGGGGCAGCGGGCAATCAGCCCCAGCATTTT. Protein product: CASSSGGAAGNQPQHF.

This chain links TRBV5-6 with TRBJ2-7; maybe TRBD1 (6 bases). The CDR3 is 14 amino acids. V lost 2 bases and J lost 1, with 10 bases in between. Looked up from germline, CDR1 is SGHDT and CDR2 is YYEEEE. The CDR3 region is CASSFLTGSYEQYV. DNA for the CDR3: TGTGCCAGCAGCTTCTTGACAGGATCCTACGAGCAGTACGTC.

The rearrangement uses TRBV19 and TRBJ2-2; a possible D gene is TRBD2 (7 bases). The CDR3 spans 16 residues. Looked up from germline, CDR1 is LNHDA and CDR2 is SQIVND (reference sequence). Deletions cut 7 bases from V and 3 bases from J, with 18 bases between. This chain's CDR3 is CASIDGGGGYTGELFF. DNA of the CDR3: TGTGCCAGTATTGACGGGGGAGGGGGATACACCGGGGAGCTGTTTTTT.

The chain carries TRBV13 and TRBJ1-6, with a tentative D call TRBD1 (5 bases). The CDR3 spans 16 residues. Germline CDR1 PRHDT, CDR2 FYEKMQ (reference sequence). The germline V and J ends were trimmed by 3 bases and 7 bases, with 16 bases remaining between them. The CDR3 DNA is TGTGCCAGCAGCTTTATGGGGGGTTTCGGAAATTCACCCCTCCACTTT. Translated, it gives CASSFMGGFGNSPLHF.

The chain has TRBV18 and TRBJ1-5, with D perhaps matching TRBD1 (6 bases). Germline assignment: CDR1 KGHSH and CDR2 LQKENI. Trimming removed 2 bases at V and 3 bases at J, with 8 bases between. The CDR3 runs to 14 residues. The CDR3 DNA reads as TGTGCCAGCTCACCAGGGACATTCAATCAGCCCCAGCATTTT. Translation gives CASSPGTFNQPQHF.

V usage is TRBV19 and J usage is TRBJ2-2; D perhaps matches TRBD1 (6 bases). The germline V gene has CDR1 LNHDA and CDR2 SQIVND (reference sequence). The V gene lost 4 bases and the J gene lost 0 bases, with 12 bases spanning the gap. The CDR3 extends over 16 amino acids. The CDR3 loop is CASSTPRGTNTGELFF. CDR3 DNA sequence: TGTGCCAGTAGTACCCCGAGGGGGACGAACACCGGGGAGCTGTTTTTT.

The CDR3 is CASSFKGQGLYEQYV. CDR3 DNA: TGCGCCAGCAGCTTCAAGGGACAGGGGCTTTACGAGCAGTACGTC. The V gene is TRBV4-1, the J gene TRBJ2-7; TRBD1 matches at 10 bases. Unmatched junction bases numbered 8, after V lost 5 bases and J lost 4 bases. The CDR3 loop spans 15 amino acids. From germline, CDR1 is MGHRA and CDR2 YSYEKL.

The V gene is TRBV7-9, the J gene TRBJ2-3; 10 nucleotides line up with TRBD1. Germline assignment: CDR1 SEHNR and CDR2 FQNEAQ (reference sequence). Trimming at V came to 5 bases and at J to 6 bases, leaving 17 bases not matched to a gene. The CDR3 length is 18 residues. CDR3 DNA: TGTGCCAGCAGCCGGCGGGGACCCCGGGACAGGGGCTCGGATACGCAGTATTTT. It encodes CASSRRGPRDRGSDTQYF.

In its sample, this clone was seen once. The chain uses TRBV24-1 and TRBJ1-5; D unresolved. Germline CDR1 and CDR2: KGHDR and SFDVKD. The CDR3 is 14 residues long. V was shortened by 2 bases and J by 5 bases, with 9 bases between the two germline ends. The CDR3 bases are TGTGCCACCAGTGATTCCTACAGCTATCAGCCCCAGCATTTT. Its translation is CATSDSYSYQPQHF.

As regards this clone: Compared with germline, one end of the junction differs, possibly owing to a read error. This chain uses TRBV7-7 with TRBJ1-2, with a possible D match to TRBD1 (6 bases). This CDR3 region has 15 residues. Germline CDR1 SSHAT, CDR2 FNYEAQ (reference sequence). This CDR3 reads CASRPLAGVFDGYTF. CDR3 nucleotides: TGTGCTAGCAGACCCCTAGCAGGGGTATTCGATGGCTACACCTTC.

The CDR3 bases are TGTGCCAGCAGCTCCAAGACAGGGACGGGCTCTGGGGCCAACGTCCTGACTTTC. Its protein product is CASSSKTGTGSGANVLTF. The J gene is TRBJ2-6, the V gene TRBV7-9; TRBD1 matches at 7 bases. This CDR3 comprises 18 residues. Trimming took 4 bases from V and 0 from J; bases not matched to a gene: 9. CDR1 is SEHNR and CDR2 is FQNEAQ in the germline V gene (reference sequence).

This chain connects TRBV3-1 (or the pseudogene TRBV3-2) to TRBJ2-7; 7 bases fit TRBD2. Trimming removed 1 base from V and 6 bases from J; junction bases left unmatched: 0. This CDR3 contains 12 residues. Germline V gene lookup returns CDR1 LGHDT and CDR2 YNNKEL (reference sequence). Here the CDR3 reads CASSQGGGEQYV. CDR3 in DNA: TGTGCCAGCAGCCAAGGGGGGGGCGAGCAGTACGTC.